These 19 T cell receptor beta chains share one sample of origin, sequenced in a study of vaccination effects on CD4 cells after COVID-19. The assay was immunoSEQ multiplex PCR, and TCRdb's table has in-frame clones only and misses some. The sample lists around 54,000 clones; 80% were seen once. Their antigens are not known. ViraFEST expansion of antigen-specific CD4+ T cells with viral peptide pools preceded sequencing. Cells that had been cultured for less than 13 days were the source of isolated CD4+ T cells. Material: CD4+ T cells from PBMCs cultured with HCoV-229E spike peptides, obtained before COVID-19 vaccination. Receptors originate from a human donor who received a COVID-19 vaccine.

The rearrangement links TRBV5-8 to TRBJ2-5, with no clear D. The CDR3 length is 15 residues. V was trimmed by 0 bases and J by 5 bases, leaving 14 bases between them. Germline values: CDR1 SGHTS, CDR2 YDEGEE. The CDR3, as DNA: TGTGCCAGCAGCTTGGTATTTCTATCTGGTGAGACCCAGTACTTC. Translating it yields CASSLVFLSGETQYF.

This clone was counted once. This chain joins TRBV5-1 and TRBJ2-3, with 12 bases matching TRBD2. This CDR3 spans 16 amino acids. J gave up 2 bases and V 1 base, and 2 bases lay outside the gene matches. Germline V gene lookup returns CDR1 SGHRS and CDR2 YFSETQ. The CDR3, as DNA: TGCGCCAGCAGCTTGCTAGCGGGGGGGCCCACAGATACGCAGTATTTT. It specifies CASSLLAGGPTDTQYF.

The rearrangement uses TRBV6-5 and TRBJ1-2; unclear D gene. The CDR3 spans 15 residues. With 6 bases removed from V and 4 bases from J, the gap between germline ends came to 18 bases. Germline CDR1 is MNHEY and CDR2 is SVGAGI. The CDR3: CASRSSEGRAYGYTF. The CDR3 DNA is TGTGCCAGCAGGTCGTCTGAAGGGAGGGCCTATGGCTACACCTTC.

In its sample, this clone was seen once. The V call is TRBV20-1, the J call TRBJ2-5; perhaps TRBD1 as D (5 bases). This CDR3 is 14 amino acids long. Per the germline V gene, CDR1 is DFQATT and CDR2 is SNEGSKA (reference sequence). V lost 3 bases and J 4 bases, leaving 15 bases between the germline ends. CDR3 in amino acids: CSASWQGRRETQYF. The CDR3 region has the DNA TGCAGTGCTAGTTGGCAGGGCCGAAGAGAGACCCAGTACTTC.

This sequence joins TRBV3-1 (or the pseudogene TRBV3-2) and TRBJ2-3; 10 nucleotides line up with TRBD1. CDR3 length equals 15 residues. Losses at the gene ends were 6 bases for V and 5 bases for J; bases not matched to a gene: 8. Germline V CDR1 and CDR2: LGHDT, YNNKEL (reference sequence). The CDR3 DNA follows: TGTGCCAGCAGTCAGGGACAGGGGTATGTAGATACGCAGTATTTT. Its protein product is CASSQGQGYVDTQYF.

The chain is built from TRBV3-1 (or the pseudogene TRBV3-2) and TRBJ2-1; 15 nucleotides line up with TRBD2. With 4 bases clipped from V and 0 bases from J, the junction kept 7 bases outside the gene matches. This CDR3 region has 19 residues. The germline CDR1 and CDR2 sequences are LGHDT and YNNKEL (reference sequence). This CDR3 reads CASSLGTSGGSLSYNEQFF. DNA of the CDR3: TGTGCCAGCAGCCTCGGGACTAGCGGGGGGTCCCTCTCCTACAATGAGCAGTTCTTC.

The J gene is TRBJ2-2, the V gene TRBV7-2, with 7 positions matching TRBD1. Germline V gives CDR1 SGHTA, CDR2 FQGNSA. Trimming cost V 3 bases and J 0 bases; bases outside gene matches: 4. The CDR3 extends over 16 amino acids. The CDR3 DNA reads as TGTGCCAGCAGCTTCCCGGGGACAGCGAACACCGGGGAGCTGTTTTTT. Protein sequence: CASSFPGTANTGELFF.

This clone has just a few counts. The CDR3 bases are TGCGCCAGCAGCTTGCTCGACGAAAGCTTCCACTATGGCTACACCTTC. Translated, it gives CASSLLDESFHYGYTF. This chain joins TRBV5-1 and TRBJ1-2; D is uncertain. The CDR3 has 16 amino acids. V was clipped by 1 base and J by 3 bases, with 16 bases between them. CDR1 SGHRS and CDR2 YFSETQ come from the germline V gene.

This clone was observed a handful of times. The chain uses TRBV18 and TRBJ1-1; tentative D call: TRBD1 (5 bases). This CDR3 has 15 amino acids. Per germline, CDR1 KGHSH and CDR2 LQKENI. V was trimmed by 2 bases and J by 0 bases, leaving 10 bases between them. The CDR3 loop is CASSPGSRVNTEAFF. In DNA, the CDR3 is TGTGCCAGCTCACCAGGGAGCAGGGTGAACACTGAAGCTTTCTTT.

V is TRBV5-1 and J is TRBJ2-3; tentative D call: TRBD1 (5 bases). The CDR3 has 16 residues. The V end was cut by 1 base, the J end by 5 bases, with 17 bases between. CDR1 is SGHRS and CDR2 is YFSETQ in the germline V gene. CDR3 DNA: TGCGCCAGCAGCTTGAATCTGGGGCCCCCCGAAGATACGCAGTATTTT. This gives the protein CASSLNLGPPEDTQYF.

This chain connects TRBV27 to TRBJ1-2, with D possibly TRBD1 on 5 matching bases. Trimming cost V 6 bases and J 2 bases, with 13 bases left between them. The CDR3 has 14 amino acids. CDR1 is MNHEY and CDR2 is SMNVEV in the germline V gene (reference sequence). CDR3 region: CASSPGVGNYGYTF. The CDR3 DNA reads as TGTGCCAGCAGCCCGGGGGTCGGCAACTATGGCTACACCTTC.

This sequence joins TRBV24-1 and TRBJ2-3, with 12 positions matching TRBD2. Germline-derived CDR1 and CDR2 are KGHDR and SFDVKD. The CDR3 has 16 residues. V shed 9 bases and J 3 bases; nucleotides not matched to a gene: 9. CDR3 loop: CATESSGGAETDTQYF. For the CDR3, the DNA is TGTGCCACCGAGTCTAGCGGGGGGGCAGAAACAGATACGCAGTATTTT.

The rearrangement uses TRBV2 and TRBJ2-3, with D perhaps given as TRBD1 or TRBD2 (6 bases each). The V end was cut by 5 bases, the J end by 2 bases, with 14 bases between. Germline V gene data show CDR1 as SNHLY and CDR2 as FYNNEI. CDR3 length equals 15 residues. The CDR3 DNA follows: TGTGCCAGCAGTAGGAACTGGGGGGCCACAGATACGCAGTATTTT. The encoded protein is CASSRNWGATDTQYF. Variable domain in full (rest from reference TRBV2 and TRBJ2-3): EPEVTQTPSHQVTQMGQEVILRCVPISNHLYFYWYRQILGQKVEFLVSFYNNEISEKSEIFDDQFSVERPDGSNFTLKIRSTKLEDSAMYFCASSRNWGATDTQYFGPGTRLTVL.

The chain joins TRBV7-9 to TRBJ1-1, with a weak D call TRBD1 (5 bases). Germline V gene lookup returns CDR1 SEHNR and CDR2 FQNEAQ (reference sequence). Deletions cut 0 bases from V and 10 bases from J, with 12 bases between. This CDR3 is built from 13 residues. The CDR3 region is CASSLASGAAAFF. CDR3 sequence (DNA): TGTGCCAGCAGCTTAGCGTCCGGGGCCGCAGCTTTCTTT.

V usage is TRBV4-2 and J usage is TRBJ2-6, with D unclear. CDR3 size: 19 residues. V lost 5 bases to trimming and J lost 0 bases, with 20 bases between them. Germline V gives CDR1 LGHNA, CDR2 YNFKEQ. The CDR3 sequence is CASSYKGRTFDSGANVLTF. The CDR3 DNA reads TGTGCCAGCAGCTATAAGGGCCGGACCTTCGACTCTGGGGCCAACGTCCTGACTTTC.

This sequence joins TRBV6-6 and TRBJ2-7; no clear D gene. The CDR3 loop spans 14 amino acids. V lost 4 bases and J 2 bases, leaving 12 bases between the germline ends. Germline CDR1 MNHNY, CDR2 SVGAGI (reference sequence). CDR3 sequence: CASSSKYFAYEQYV. In nucleotides, the CDR3 is TGTGCCAGCAGTTCCAAGTATTTCGCCTACGAGCAGTACGTC.

This chain links TRBV6-5 with TRBJ2-3; D gene uncertain. This CDR3 region has 14 residues. Germline CDR1 and CDR2: MNHEY and SVGAGI. V lost 6 bases and J lost 2, with 12 bases in between. The DNA of the CDR3 is TGTGCCAGCAGGAGGCAGGTCTCCACAGATACGCAGTATTTT. It encodes CASRRQVSTDTQYF.

The chain links TRBV30 to TRBJ2-1, with TRBD2 as a possible D gene (5 bases). In germline, CDR1 is GTSNPN, CDR2 SVGIG (reference sequence). V dropped 0 bases and J dropped 7 bases, with 10 bases sitting between them. CDR3 length: 13 amino acids. The CDR3 DNA is TGTGCCTGGAGTGTGATATCGGGAAATGAGCAGTTCTTC. Translated: CAWSVISGNEQFF.

The CDR3 spells CASSGTGGDLDTQYF. The CDR3 DNA reads as TGTGCCAGCAGTGGGACAGGAGGGGACCTGGATACGCAGTATTTT. The chain uses TRBV2 and TRBJ2-3; TRBD1 is a possible D gene (7 bases). Germline V gene sequence: CDR1 SNHLY, CDR2 FYNNEI. The ends were cut back, 4 bases at V and 6 bases at J, with 17 bases in the middle. The CDR3 extends over 15 amino acids. Complete variable domain (other parts from reference TRBV2 and TRBJ2-3): EPEVTQTPSHQVTQMGQEVILRCVPISNHLYFYWYRQILGQKVEFLVSFYNNEISEKSEIFDDQFSVERPDGSNFTLKIRSTKLEDSAMYFCASSGTGGDLDTQYFGPGTRLTVL.